This TCR beta chain is from a study of blood T cell repertoires in COVID-19. As for the study in general: Sites in the United States, Italy and Spain provided acute and convalescent COVID-19 samples. Sources were T cells, B-cell-depleted T cells, or PBMCs; the material itself was cDNA or gDNA.

Per the original methods: Researchers report that nucleated cell counts were estimated from reference gene primer amplification. The table came from immunoSEQ multiplex PCR; TCRdb's copy has only in-frame clones and leaves some out. That table furnishes V, J and clone size, whereas the DNA furnished D and trimming. This sample yields 95,000 to 110,000 clones, of which around 83% are seen a single time; over 4% belongs to the top ten. This clone was observed once. The source of this sequence is a man between 65 and 85 years old with acute or convalescent COVID-19. The sample was peripheral blood.

The CDR3 is CASSKGGPQSNQPQHF. The CDR3 DNA reads TGTGCCAGCAGCAAGGGAGGGCCCCAAAGCAATCAGCCCCAGCATTTT. V and J are TRBV7-2 and TRBJ1-5; D unresolved. The V end was cut by 5 bases, the J end by 1 base, with 15 bases between. CDR1 SGHTA and CDR2 FQGNSA come from the germline V gene. The CDR3 is 16 amino acids.